Shown below are 23 T cell receptor beta chains from a single sample sequenced in a study of post-analysis software for immune sequencing data. Study-wide findings and caveats: Five or six TRBV segments, TRBV5-6, TRBV5-1 and TRBV20-1 among them, were found more frequent in patients than controls.

Unique molecular identifiers were built into the TCR beta cDNA libraries. TCRdb itself ran the PCR reads through MiXCR, one entry per CDR3 protein. The sample records approximately 690,000 distinct CDR3 sequences, about 60% being singletons. These receptors are not linked to any known antigen. The sequencing input was blood. The receptors here all came from a girl aged 2-9 years with multiple sclerosis.

This clonotype came up a few times. This chain connects TRBV12-3 or TRBV12-4 to TRBJ2-1; D tentatively reads TRBD1 or TRBD2 (5 bases each). The CDR3 runs to 13 residues. The ends were cut back, 4 bases at V and 10 bases at J, with 14 bases in the middle. The CDR3 DNA reads TGTGCCAGCAGTTCCAGGGAGAGGAGGGAGCAGTTCTTC. Protein sequence: CASSSRERREQFF.

The chain has TRBV29-1 and TRBJ2-5, with 7 bases that match TRBD1. Gene TRBJ2-7 matches the end of the DNA better, so the J call may be wrong. Germline-derived CDR1 and CDR2 are SQVTM and ANQGSEA. The CDR3 is 11 amino acids. The CDR3 region is CSASQGYEQYF. CDR3 nucleotide sequence: TGCAGCGCCTCACAGGGGTACGAGCAGTACTTC.

The genes are TRBV12-3 or TRBV12-4 and TRBJ1-1; D unclear. The V and J ends lost 2 bases and 5 bases respectively, with 9 bases between them. The CDR3 contains 13 residues. CDR3 DNA sequence: TGTGCCAGCAGTTTATACTTCCGTACTGAAGCTTTCTTT. This gives the protein CASSLYFRTEAFF.

This chain links TRBV6-5 with TRBJ1-2; a weak D match, TRBD1 (5 bases). With 5 bases removed from V and 2 bases from J, the gap between germline ends came to 12 bases. Germline V lookup: CDR1 MNHEY, CDR2 SVGAGI. This CDR3 comprises 14 residues. CDR3 protein: CASSPPPGNYGYTF. CDR3 nucleotides: TGTGCCAGCAGTCCCCCGCCAGGGAACTATGGCTACACCTTC.

This clonotype has just a few counts. The gene calls are TRBV20-1 and TRBJ2-7; 7 bases fit TRBD2. Germline V gene data show CDR1 as DFQATT and CDR2 as SNEGSKA (reference sequence). The V segment lost 3 bases and the J segment 3 bases; nucleotides outside the gene matches: 8. This CDR3 has 14 amino acids. The CDR3 reads CSASEPSGIYEQYF. In nucleotides, the CDR3 is TGCAGTGCTAGTGAGCCCAGCGGGATCTACGAGCAGTACTTC.

V gene TRBV9 combines with J gene TRBJ2-5; D unclear. CDR3 length: 14 residues. Germline V CDR1 and CDR2: SGDLS, YYNGEE. V lost 0 bases and J lost 1, with 7 bases in between. As DNA, the CDR3 is TGTGCCAGCAGCGTAGATGACTTCCAAGAGACCCAGTACTTC. This encodes CASSVDDFQETQYF.

The chain has TRBV7-2 and TRBJ2-5; the D call may be TRBD1 or TRBD2 (5 bases each). Trimming shortened V by 8 bases and J by 9 bases, and 19 bases separated the two germline ends. From germline, CDR1 is SGHTA and CDR2 FQGNSA. The CDR3 loop spans 13 amino acids. CDR3 nucleotides: TGTGCCAGCGGGGGAGAAGTTAGTTTGGCCCAGTACTTC. Protein product: CASGGEVSLAQYF.

This clonotype was counted once. The V call is TRBV5-1, the J call TRBJ2-7; D uncertain. Looked up from germline, CDR1 is SGHRS and CDR2 is YFSETQ. V lost 2 bases and J 1 base, leaving 16 bases between the germline ends. The CDR3 totals 16 residues. CDR3 nucleotide sequence: TGCGCCAGCAGCTTAACGATGGCAGGTAGATCCTACGAGCAGTACTTC. Translated, it gives CASSLTMAGRSYEQYF.

This clonotype has a handful of counts. The chain employs TRBV7-9 and TRBJ1-2; D remains unclear. The CDR3 has 14 residues. V was trimmed by 3 bases and J by 8 bases, leaving 16 bases between them. CDR1 and CDR2 (germline): SEHNR, FQNEAQ (reference sequence). This chain's CDR3 is CASSLLFHRIGYTF. CDR3 sequence (DNA): TGTGCCAGCAGCTTGTTATTCCATCGTATCGGCTACACCTTC.

The chain combines TRBV20-1 with TRBJ2-1, with 10 bases lining up with TRBD2. Germline-derived CDR1 and CDR2 are DFQATT and SNEGSKA (reference sequence). V lost 0 bases, J lost 4 bases, and 6 bases stayed unmatched. The CDR3 has 16 amino acids. DNA for the CDR3: TGCAGTGCTAGAGATCAGCGGGAGGGCTCGTACAATGAGCAGTTCTTC. Its protein is CSARDQREGSYNEQFF.

The CDR3 DNA reads TGTGCCAGCAGTTCCCCCCCGACAGGGGTCTACGAGCAGTACTTC. Its protein is CASSSPPTGVYEQYF. The rearrangement joins TRBV28 to TRBJ2-7; 8 bases are shared with TRBD1. V trimming: 4 bases; J trimming: 3 bases; junction bases outside the gene matches: 8. Per germline, CDR1 MDHEN and CDR2 SYDVKM. The CDR3 runs to 15 residues.

J is TRBJ2-7 and V is TRBV15; 10 bases align to TRBD1. Per the germline V gene, CDR1 is LNHNV and CDR2 is YYDKDF (reference sequence). J lost 3 bases, V lost 2 bases, and 4 bases had no gene match. CDR3 length: 15 amino acids. The CDR3 nucleotides read TGTGCCACCAGCAGAAACCGGGACAGGGGCTACGAGCAGTACTTC. Translation: CATSRNRDRGYEQYF.

This clonotype was picked up a small number of times. This sequence joins TRBV20-1 and TRBJ1-2, with D unresolved. The V end was cut by 3 bases, the J end by 1 base, with 15 bases between. Looked up from germline, CDR1 is DFQATT and CDR2 is SNEGSKA (reference sequence). The CDR3 has 15 residues. This CDR3 is CSARSTLGVNYGYTF. The CDR3 nucleotides are TGCAGTGCTAGGAGTACATTGGGCGTTAACTATGGCTACACCTTC.

The rearrangement joins TRBV7-2 to TRBJ1-5, with D hard to call. Germline values: CDR1 SGHTA, CDR2 FQGNSA. The ends were cut back, 5 bases at V and 3 bases at J, with 14 bases in the middle. The CDR3 extends over 15 amino acids. DNA of the CDR3: TGTGCCAGCAGCGCCTGGACGGGAGACAATCAGCCCCAGCATTTT. It specifies CASSAWTGDNQPQHF.

V gene TRBV7-2 combines with J gene TRBJ2-7, with 14 positions matching TRBD2. The tail of the sequence fits TRBJ2-5 better, so the J call may be wrong. The CDR3 consists of 18 residues. CDR1 is SGHTA and CDR2 is FQGNSA in the germline V gene. The CDR3 nucleotides read TGTGCCAGCAGCGTAGTGGGGACTAGCGGGAGTGTGATGGAGACCCAGTACTTC. Its translation: CASSVVGTSGSVMETQYF.

This sequence joins TRBV5-1 and TRBJ2-3, with D perhaps matching TRBD1 or TRBD2 (5 bases each). Germline lookup yields CDR1 SGHRS and CDR2 YFSETQ. There are 16 residues in the CDR3. V lost 0 bases and J lost 4, with 15 bases in between. The CDR3 nucleotides read TGCGCCAGCAGCTTGGTGGGCAGGGACGTGGCAGATACGCAGTATTTT. It is translated as CASSLVGRDVADTQYF.

The chain combines TRBV7-8 with TRBJ2-3; 8 bases agree with TRBD1. Trimming took 0 bases from V and 2 from J; bases not matched to a gene: 7. This CDR3 contains 17 residues. Germline values: CDR1 SGHVS, CDR2 FQNEAQ. The CDR3 bases are TGTGCCAGCAGCTTAGCTGGGGACAGGTCCTTCACAGATACGCAGTATTTT. Encoded protein: CASSLAGDRSFTDTQYF.

CDR3 protein: CASSADRGGTQYF. The CDR3 coding sequence is TGTGCCAGCAGCGCCGACAGGGGCGGGACCCAGTACTTC. J is TRBJ2-7 and V is TRBV13; 8 bases align to TRBD1. Gene TRBJ2-5 matches the end of the DNA better, so the J call may be wrong. The CDR3 loop spans 13 amino acids. Germline-derived CDR1 and CDR2 are PRHDT and FYEKMQ (reference sequence).

The chain recombines TRBV4-1 with TRBJ2-4; 14 bases are a match to TRBD2. The CDR3 length is 18 residues. The V and J ends lost 3 bases and 3 bases, in that order; junction bases with no gene match: 7. CDR1 and CDR2 from the germline V gene are MGHRA and YSYEKL. The CDR3 region has the DNA TGCGCCAGCAGCCACGGACTAGCGGGAGGATGGAGCAAAAACATTCAGTACTTC. Protein sequence: CASSHGLAGGWSKNIQYF.

A single count supports this clonotype. The rearrangement joins TRBV7-9 to TRBJ1-1; possibly TRBD1 for D (6 bases). The ends were cut back, 5 bases at V and 6 bases at J, with 16 bases in the middle. Germline V gene lookup returns CDR1 SEHNR and CDR2 FQNEAQ (reference sequence). This CDR3 is built from 14 residues. CDR3 nucleotide sequence: TGTGCCAGCAGCCCCGGGACACCGGGCGCTGAAGCTTTCTTT. Its protein product is CASSPGTPGAEAFF.

The rearrangement links TRBV10-3 to TRBJ2-3, with a weak D call TRBD2 (5 bases). Deletions cut 4 bases from V and 0 bases from J, with 8 bases between. Germline CDR1 ENHRY, CDR2 SYGVKD. The CDR3 length is 14 residues. The CDR3 bases are TGTGCCATCAGTGTACTAGAGAGCACAGATACGCAGTATTTT. This codes for CAISVLESTDTQYF.

This clonotype has more than one count but fewer than ten. The genes are TRBV15 and TRBJ2-3; maybe TRBD2 (5 bases). Germline V gene lookup returns CDR1 LNHNV and CDR2 YYDKDF (reference sequence). CDR3 length equals 18 residues. Trimming took off 0 bases at V and 4 bases at J, with 20 bases between the two ends. CDR3 residues: CATSRDPGRGGYADTQYF. CDR3 bases: TGTGCCACCAGCAGAGATCCCGGAAGAGGCGGGTATGCAGATACGCAGTATTTT.

The V call is TRBV12-3 or TRBV12-4, the J call TRBJ2-1; 9 nucleotides align to TRBD1. The CDR3 loop spans 15 amino acids. V lost 6 bases to trimming and J lost 5 bases; unmatched junction nucleotides: 8. The CDR3 sequence: CASSRGTGQHNEQFF. DNA of the CDR3: TGTGCCAGCAGCCGCGGGACAGGGCAACACAATGAGCAGTTCTTC.